The 11 T cell receptor beta chains listed next were all sequenced from one sample in a study of T-cell memory formation after mild COVID-19. TCRdb re-derived calls from the 5' RACE reads in MiXCR, one entry per CDR3 protein. The sample lists hundreds of thousands of distinct CDR3 sequences, roughly 20% seen once, with under 8.5% in the top ten. The sample was PBMCs or a T cell subset sorted from them (not recorded which). The receptors stem from an adult woman who had mild COVID-19 (a few samples of this study predate the infection). Cell type and time point are not known.

The V call is TRBV29-1, the J call TRBJ1-1, with a tentative D call TRBD1 (6 bases). The CDR3 runs 13 residues. Trimming stripped 8 bases from V and 5 bases from J, with 18 bases between. Germline CDR1 reads SQVTM; CDR2 reads ANQGSEA. CDR3 DNA: TGCAGCTCCCAGACAGGTTGGGGGACTGAAGCTTTCTTT. This codes for CSSQTGWGTEAFF.

This clonotype was picked up a small number of times. The chain uses TRBV11-3 and TRBJ2-7; 11 nucleotides match TRBD2. With V trimmed by 0 bases and J by 9 bases, 7 bases remained unmatched. Germline loops: CDR1 SGHNT, CDR2 YENEEA. The CDR3 length is 15 residues. CDR3 loop: CASSLEGTSGLGQYF. Here the CDR3 DNA reads TGTGCCAGCAGCTTAGAAGGGACTAGCGGTCTCGGGCAGTACTTC.

The chain is built from TRBV11-2 and TRBJ1-2, with 8 bases identical to TRBD1. CDR3 size: 16 residues. V trimming: 0 bases; J trimming: 4 bases; junction bases outside the gene matches: 7. The V gene's germline CDR1 is SGHAT and CDR2 FQNNGV. CDR3 loop: CASSLEVRQGAYGYTF. In DNA form, the CDR3 reads TGTGCCAGCAGCTTAGAGGTCCGGCAGGGGGCCTATGGCTACACCTTC. The variable domain in full, completed from reference TRBV11-2 and TRBJ1-2, reads EAGVAQSPRYKIIEKRQSVAFWCNPISGHATLYWYQQILGQGPKLLIQFQNNGVVDDSQLPKDRFSAERLKGVDSTLKIQPAKLEDSAVYLCASSLEVRQGAYGYTFGSGTRLTVV.

The gene calls are TRBV4-2 and TRBJ2-3, with TRBD2 as a possible D gene (5 bases). The CDR3 consists of 15 residues. The V and J ends lost 0 bases and 2 bases respectively, with 9 bases between them. The germline V gene has CDR1 LGHNA and CDR2 YNFKEQ. The CDR3 bases are TGTGCCAGCAGCCAAGATGGTGACTACACAGATACGCAGTATTTT. It specifies CASSQDGDYTDTQYF.

This clonotype showed up just a few times. V usage is TRBV5-6 and J usage is TRBJ2-3; TRBD2 aligns across 12 bases. Germline V gene sequence: CDR1 SGHDT, CDR2 YYEEEE. The CDR3 runs to 19 residues. The V gene end was trimmed by 3 bases and the J gene end by 0 bases; junction bases not matched to a gene: 11. CDR3 loop: CASSWTTSGGLTSTDTQYF. CDR3 bases: TGTGCCAGCAGCTGGACGACTAGCGGGGGTCTTACTAGCACAGATACGCAGTATTTT.

Only a few counts were recorded for this clonotype. This chain uses TRBV12-3 or TRBV12-4 with TRBJ1-5; no clear D gene. V lost 3 bases and J lost 7, with 13 bases in between. The CDR3 spans 14 residues. The CDR3 loop is CASSFSGTSQPQHF. CDR3 DNA sequence: TGTGCCAGCAGTTTCTCTGGAACCTCCCAGCCCCAGCATTTT.

This chain uses TRBV18 with TRBJ2-5; TRBD2 agrees at 10 bases. The V segment lost 1 base and the J segment 5 bases; nucleotides outside the gene matches: 10. The germline V gene encodes CDR1 KGHSH and CDR2 LQKENI. CDR3 length equals 17 residues. The CDR3 is CASSPQNLAGEWETQYF. The CDR3 DNA sequence: TGTGCCAGCTCACCACAGAATCTAGCGGGAGAATGGGAGACCCAGTACTTC.

This clonotype has more than one count but fewer than ten. The J gene is TRBJ1-5, the V gene TRBV12-3 or TRBV12-4; D might be TRBD1 (5 bases). The V end lost 5 bases, the J end lost 6 bases, and 14 bases lay between the germline ends. The CDR3 is 14 amino acids. The CDR3 loop is CASSPETAVQPQHF. In nucleotides, the CDR3 is TGTGCCAGCAGTCCCGAGACAGCGGTTCAGCCCCAGCATTTT.

The chain combines TRBV30 with TRBJ2-3; D is ambiguous. This CDR3 comprises 14 residues. The germline V gene has CDR1 GTSNPN and CDR2 SVGIG (reference sequence). The V and J ends lost 4 bases and 4 bases respectively, with 15 bases between them. The CDR3 loop reads CAWTKGTHADTQYF. CDR3 in DNA: TGTGCCTGGACGAAAGGCACACACGCAGATACGCAGTATTTT. Combining the CDR3 with reference TRBV30 and TRBJ2-3 gives the whole variable domain SQTIHQWPATLVQPVGSPLSLECTVEGTSNPNLYWYRQAAGRGLQLLFYSVGIGQISSEVPQNLSASRPQDRQFILSSKKLLLSDSGFYLCAWTKGTHADTQYFGPGTRLTVL.

Only a few counts were recorded for this clonotype. The chain employs TRBV9 and TRBJ1-2, with D uncertain. Germline assignment: CDR1 SGDLS and CDR2 YYNGEE. V dropped 0 bases and J dropped 7 bases, with 16 bases sitting between them. This CDR3 spans 15 amino acids. The CDR3 sequence: CASSVGAEPTLGYTF. The CDR3 coding sequence is TGTGCCAGCAGCGTAGGTGCCGAACCAACTCTTGGCTACACCTTC.

This chain uses TRBV15 with TRBJ1-3; TRBD1 matches 8 bases. V shed 1 base, J shed 3 bases, and the junction held 11 bases outside the gene matches. The CDR3 totals 18 residues. Germline-derived CDR1 and CDR2 are LNHNV and YYDKDF (reference sequence). CDR3 region: CATSRGPPSGTGGNTIYF. As DNA, the CDR3 is TGTGCCACCAGCAGAGGTCCGCCCTCGGGGACAGGTGGAAACACCATATATTTT.